Described below is a single T cell receptor (beta chain) sequence and its context. Its specificity is not known. Germline CDR1 MRHNA, CDR2 SNTAGT. Trimming left V 8 bases short and J 7 bases short, with 18 bases between. The CDR3 covers 14 residues. The protocol was immunoSEQ multiplex PCR, while the TCRdb copy is restricted to in-frame clones and leaves out a portion. This table holds approximately 95,000 clones, around two thirds found once. These data originate in a study of shared clonotypes between healthy human individuals. Study-wide points: Despite large depth, sorted-subset datasets appeared incompletely sequenced. Limitation of the genetic and exposure-history diversity represented came from the few donors.

CD8 memory was a combination of CD45RO+ cells and CCR7-negative CD45RA+ TemRA cells. The chain has TRBV6-4 and TRBJ2-1, with D hard to call. The source is a man aged 25 to 40 in good health. Sequencing input: memory CD8+ T cells sorted from blood. Documented subset: CD45RO+ cells pooled with CCR7-negative TemRA cells. CDR3 residues: CASLGHPALNEQFF. The CDR3, as DNA: TGTGCCAGCCTTGGTCATCCGGCTCTGAATGAGCAGTTCTTC.